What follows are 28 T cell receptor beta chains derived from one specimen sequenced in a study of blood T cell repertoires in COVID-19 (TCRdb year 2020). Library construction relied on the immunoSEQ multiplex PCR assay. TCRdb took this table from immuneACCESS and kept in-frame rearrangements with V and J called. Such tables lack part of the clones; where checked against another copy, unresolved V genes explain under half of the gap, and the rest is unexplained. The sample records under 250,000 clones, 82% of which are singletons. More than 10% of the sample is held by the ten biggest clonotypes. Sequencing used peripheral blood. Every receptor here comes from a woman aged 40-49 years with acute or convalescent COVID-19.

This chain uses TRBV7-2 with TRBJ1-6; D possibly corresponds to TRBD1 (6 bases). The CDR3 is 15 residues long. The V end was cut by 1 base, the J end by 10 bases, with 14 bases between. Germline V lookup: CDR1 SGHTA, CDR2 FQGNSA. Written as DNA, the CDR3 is TGTGCCAGCAGCTTAGAGGGGGTGGTAAGCTCACCCCTCCACTTT. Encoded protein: CASSLEGVVSSPLHF.

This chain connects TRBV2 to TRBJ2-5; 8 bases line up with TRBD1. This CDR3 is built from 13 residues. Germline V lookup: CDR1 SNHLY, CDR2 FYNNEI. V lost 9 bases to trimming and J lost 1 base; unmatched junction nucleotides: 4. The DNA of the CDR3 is TGTGCCAGTTCGGGACAGGTCCAAGAGACCCAGTACTTC. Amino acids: CASSGQVQETQYF.

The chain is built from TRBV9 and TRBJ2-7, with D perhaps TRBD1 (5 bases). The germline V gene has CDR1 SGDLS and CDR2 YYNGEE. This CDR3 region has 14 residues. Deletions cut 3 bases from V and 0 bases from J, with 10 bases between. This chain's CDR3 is CASSGRVSSYEQYF. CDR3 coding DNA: TGTGCCAGCAGCGGCAGGGTCTCCTCCTACGAGCAGTACTTC.

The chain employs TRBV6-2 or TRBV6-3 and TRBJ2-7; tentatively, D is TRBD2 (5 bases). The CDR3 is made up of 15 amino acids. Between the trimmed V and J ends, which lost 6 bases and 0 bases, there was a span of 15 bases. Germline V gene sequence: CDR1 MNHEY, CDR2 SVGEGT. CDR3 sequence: CASSLLGEISYEQYF. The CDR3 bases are TGTGCCAGCAGCCTACTCGGGGAAATCTCCTACGAGCAGTACTTC.

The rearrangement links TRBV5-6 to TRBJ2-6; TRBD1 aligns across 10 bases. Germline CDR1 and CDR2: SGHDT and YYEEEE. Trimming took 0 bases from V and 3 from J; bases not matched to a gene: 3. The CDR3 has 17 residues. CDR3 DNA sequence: TGTGCCAGCAGCTTGGCGGGACAGGGGTATGGGGCCAACGTCCTGACTTTC. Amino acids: CASSLAGQGYGANVLTF.

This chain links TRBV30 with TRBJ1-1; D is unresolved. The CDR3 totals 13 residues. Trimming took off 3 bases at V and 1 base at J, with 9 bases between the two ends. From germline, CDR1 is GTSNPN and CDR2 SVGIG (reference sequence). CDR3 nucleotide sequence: TGTGCCTGGAGAAGCCCGGGGAACACTGAAGCTTTCTTT. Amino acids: CAWRSPGNTEAFF.

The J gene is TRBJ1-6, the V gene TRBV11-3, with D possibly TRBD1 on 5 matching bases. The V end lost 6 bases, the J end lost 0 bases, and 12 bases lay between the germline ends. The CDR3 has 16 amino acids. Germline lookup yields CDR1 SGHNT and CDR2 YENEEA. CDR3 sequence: CASRPTERSYNSPLHF. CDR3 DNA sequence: TGTGCCAGCAGGCCGACAGAACGCTCCTATAATTCACCCCTCCACTTT. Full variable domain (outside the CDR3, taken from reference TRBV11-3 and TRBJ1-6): EAGVVQSPRYKIIEKKQPVAFWCNPISGHNTLYWYLQNLGQGPELLIRYENEEAVDDSQLPKDRFSAERLKGVDSTLKIQPAELGDSAVYLCASRPTERSYNSPLHFGNGTRLTVT.

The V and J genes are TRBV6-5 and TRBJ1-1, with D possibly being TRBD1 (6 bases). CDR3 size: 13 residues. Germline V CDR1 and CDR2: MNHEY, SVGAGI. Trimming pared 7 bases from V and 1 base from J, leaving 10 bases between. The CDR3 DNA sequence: TGTGCCAGCACGCGGGGGCCGAACACTGAAGCTTTCTTT. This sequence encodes CASTRGPNTEAFF.

CDR3 sequence reads: CSASGGRGREQYF. The CDR3 DNA is TGCAGTGCTAGTGGGGGCAGGGGGCGAGAGCAGTACTTC. V and J are TRBV20-1 and TRBJ2-7; 8 bases match TRBD1. CDR1 and CDR2 (germline): DFQATT, SNEGSKA (reference sequence). V trimming: 3 bases; J trimming: 7 bases; junction bases outside the gene matches: 8. The CDR3 is 13 amino acids.

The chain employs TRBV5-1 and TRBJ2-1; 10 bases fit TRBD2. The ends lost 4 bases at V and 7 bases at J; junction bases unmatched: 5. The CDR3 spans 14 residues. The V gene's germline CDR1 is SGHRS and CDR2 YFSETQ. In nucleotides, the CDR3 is TGCGCCAGCAGCCCAGCGGGGGGGCAAAATGAGCAGTTCTTC. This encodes CASSPAGGQNEQFF.

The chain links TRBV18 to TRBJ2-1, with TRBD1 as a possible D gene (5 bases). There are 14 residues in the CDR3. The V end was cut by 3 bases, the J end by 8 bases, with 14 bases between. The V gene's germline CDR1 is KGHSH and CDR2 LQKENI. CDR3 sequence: CASSPGQGRDEQFF. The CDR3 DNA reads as TGTGCCAGCTCACCCGGGCAGGGTCGGGATGAGCAGTTCTTC.

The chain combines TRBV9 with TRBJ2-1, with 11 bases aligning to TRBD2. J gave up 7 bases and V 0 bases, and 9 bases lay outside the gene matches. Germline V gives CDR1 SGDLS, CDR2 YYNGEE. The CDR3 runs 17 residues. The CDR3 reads CASSVDLAGGPLNEQFF. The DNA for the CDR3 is TGTGCCAGCAGCGTAGATTTAGCGGGGGGGCCTTTGAATGAGCAGTTCTTC.

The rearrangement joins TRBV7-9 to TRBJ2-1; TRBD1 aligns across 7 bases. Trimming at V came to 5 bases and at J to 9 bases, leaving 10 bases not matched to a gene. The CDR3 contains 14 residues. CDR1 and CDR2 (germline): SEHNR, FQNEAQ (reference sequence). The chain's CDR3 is CASSHDRVAFEQFF. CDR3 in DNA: TGTGCCAGCAGCCACGACAGGGTAGCGTTTGAGCAGTTCTTC. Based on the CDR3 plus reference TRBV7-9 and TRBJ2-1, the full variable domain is DTGVSQNPRHKITKRGQNVTFRCDPISEHNRLYWYRQTLGQGPEFLTYFQNEAQLEKSRLLSDRFSAERPKGSFSTLEIQRTEQGDSAMYLCASSHDRVAFEQFFGPGTRLTVL.

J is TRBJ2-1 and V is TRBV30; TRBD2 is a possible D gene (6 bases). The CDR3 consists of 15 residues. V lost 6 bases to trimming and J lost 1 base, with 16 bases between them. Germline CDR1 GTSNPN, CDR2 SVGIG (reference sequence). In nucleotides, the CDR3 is TGTGCCTGCGAGGACTACCGATCTTCCTACAATGAGCAGTTCTTC. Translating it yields CACEDYRSSYNEQFF.

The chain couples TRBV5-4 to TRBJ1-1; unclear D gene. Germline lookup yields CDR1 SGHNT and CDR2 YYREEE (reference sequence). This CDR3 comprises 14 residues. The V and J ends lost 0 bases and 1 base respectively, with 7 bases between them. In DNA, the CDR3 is TGTGCCAGCAGCTTGGTTACGGGGAACACTGAAGCTTTCTTT. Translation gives CASSLVTGNTEAFF.

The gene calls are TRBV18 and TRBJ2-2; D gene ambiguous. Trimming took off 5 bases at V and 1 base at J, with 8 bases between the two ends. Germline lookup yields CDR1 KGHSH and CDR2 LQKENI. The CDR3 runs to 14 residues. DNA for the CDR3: TGTGCCAGCTCAGCCGACTTGAACACCGGGGAGCTGTTTTTT. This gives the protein CASSADLNTGELFF.

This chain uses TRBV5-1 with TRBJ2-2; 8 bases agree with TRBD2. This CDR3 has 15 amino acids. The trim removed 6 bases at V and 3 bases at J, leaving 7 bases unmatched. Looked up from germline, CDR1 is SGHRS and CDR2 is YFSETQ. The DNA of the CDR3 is TGCGCCAGCATATCACGGGAGGGGGACACCGGGGAGCTGTTTTTT. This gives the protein CASISREGDTGELFF. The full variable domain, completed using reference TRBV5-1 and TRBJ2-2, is KAGVTQTPRYLIKTRGQQVTLSCSPISGHRSVSWYQQTPGQGLQFLFEYFSETQRNKGNFPGRFSGRQFSNSRSEMNVSTLELGDSALYLCASISREGDTGELFFGEGSRLTVL.

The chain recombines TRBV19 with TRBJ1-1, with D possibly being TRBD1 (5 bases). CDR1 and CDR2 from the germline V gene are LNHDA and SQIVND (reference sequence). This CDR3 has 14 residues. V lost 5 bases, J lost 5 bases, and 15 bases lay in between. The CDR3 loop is CASSGGRGVTEAFF. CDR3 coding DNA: TGTGCCAGTAGTGGAGGGAGGGGCGTAACTGAAGCTTTCTTT.

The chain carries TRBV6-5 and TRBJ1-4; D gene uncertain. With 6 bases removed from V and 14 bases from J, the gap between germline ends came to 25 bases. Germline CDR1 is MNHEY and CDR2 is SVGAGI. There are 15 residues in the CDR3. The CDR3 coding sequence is TGTGCCAGCAGCAATGAGGAAGGTCGGCCTGAGACTCTGTTTTTT. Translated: CASSNEEGRPETLFF.

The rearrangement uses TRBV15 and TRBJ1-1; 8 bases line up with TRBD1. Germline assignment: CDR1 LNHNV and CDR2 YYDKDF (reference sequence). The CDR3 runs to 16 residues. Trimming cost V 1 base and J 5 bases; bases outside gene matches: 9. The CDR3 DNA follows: TGTGCCACCAGCAGAGCCCGAACAGGGGGAGGTACTGAAGCTTTCTTT. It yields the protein CATSRARTGGGTEAFF.

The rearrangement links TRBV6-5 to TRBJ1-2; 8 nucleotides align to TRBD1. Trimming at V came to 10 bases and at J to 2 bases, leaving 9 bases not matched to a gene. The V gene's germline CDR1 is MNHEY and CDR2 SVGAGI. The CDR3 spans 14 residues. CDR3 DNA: TGTGCCACCGTGCAGGGGGCGCGAAACTATGGCTACACCTTC. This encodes CATVQGARNYGYTF.

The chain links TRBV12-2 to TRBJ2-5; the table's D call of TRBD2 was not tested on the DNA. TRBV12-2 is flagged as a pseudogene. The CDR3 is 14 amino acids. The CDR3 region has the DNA TGTGCAAGTCGCTTTCGTCTAGAGTTAGAGACCCAGTACTTC. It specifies CASRFRLELETQYF.

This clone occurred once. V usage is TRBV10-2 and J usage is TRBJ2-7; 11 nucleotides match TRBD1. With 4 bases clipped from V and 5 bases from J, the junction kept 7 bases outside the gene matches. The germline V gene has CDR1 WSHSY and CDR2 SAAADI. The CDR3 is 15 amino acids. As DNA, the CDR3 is TGCGCCAGCAGTGCCGGGACAGGGGGGAGGAACGAGCAGTACTTC. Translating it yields CASSAGTGGRNEQYF.

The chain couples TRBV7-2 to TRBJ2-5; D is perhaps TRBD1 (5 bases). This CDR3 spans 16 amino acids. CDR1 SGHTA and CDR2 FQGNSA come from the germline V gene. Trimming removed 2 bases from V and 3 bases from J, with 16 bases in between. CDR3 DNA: TGTGCCAGCAGCTTAATGAGCAGGGCAGGGAAAGAGACCCAGTACTTC. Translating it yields CASSLMSRAGKETQYF.

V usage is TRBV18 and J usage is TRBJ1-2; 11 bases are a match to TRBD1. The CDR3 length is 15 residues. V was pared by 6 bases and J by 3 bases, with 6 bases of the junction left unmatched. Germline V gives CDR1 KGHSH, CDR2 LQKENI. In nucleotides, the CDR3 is TGTGCCAGCTCGCGGACAGGGGGCGAAGACTATGGCTACACCTTC. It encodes CASSRTGGEDYGYTF.

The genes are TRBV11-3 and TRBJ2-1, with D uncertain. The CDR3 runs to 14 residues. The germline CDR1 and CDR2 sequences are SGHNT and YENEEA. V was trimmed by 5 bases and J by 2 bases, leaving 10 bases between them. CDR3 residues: CASSRLGTYNEQFF. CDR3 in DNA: TGTGCCAGCAGCCGCCTAGGCACCTACAATGAGCAGTTCTTC.

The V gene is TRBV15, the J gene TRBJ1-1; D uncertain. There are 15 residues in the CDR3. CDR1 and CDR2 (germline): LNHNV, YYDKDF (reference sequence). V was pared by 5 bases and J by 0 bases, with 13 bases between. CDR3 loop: CATSLSPPMNTEAFF. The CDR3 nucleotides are TGTGCCACCAGCCTTAGCCCCCCAATGAACACTGAAGCTTTCTTT.

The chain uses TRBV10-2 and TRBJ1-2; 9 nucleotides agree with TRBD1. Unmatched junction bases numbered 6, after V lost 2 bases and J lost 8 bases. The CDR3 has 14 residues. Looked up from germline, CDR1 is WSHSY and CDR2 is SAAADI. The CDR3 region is CASSETGTGSGYTF. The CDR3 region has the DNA TGCGCCAGCAGTGAGACCGGGACAGGGAGCGGCTACACCTTC.